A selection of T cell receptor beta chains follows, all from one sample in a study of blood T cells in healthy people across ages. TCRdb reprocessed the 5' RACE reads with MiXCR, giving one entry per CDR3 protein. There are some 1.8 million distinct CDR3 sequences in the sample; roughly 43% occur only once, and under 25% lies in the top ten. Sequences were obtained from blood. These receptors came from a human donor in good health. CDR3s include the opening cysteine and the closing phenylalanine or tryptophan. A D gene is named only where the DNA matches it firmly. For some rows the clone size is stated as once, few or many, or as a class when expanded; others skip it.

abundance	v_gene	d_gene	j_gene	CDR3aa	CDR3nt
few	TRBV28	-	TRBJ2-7	CASSAIQDFHVDEQYF	TGTGCCAGCAGTGCGATACAGGACTTCCACGTGGACGAGCAGTACTTC
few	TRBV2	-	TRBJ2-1	CASTGTASYNEQFF	TGTGCCAGCACTGGCACCGCCTCCTACAATGAGCAGTTCTTC
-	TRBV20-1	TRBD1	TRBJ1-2	CSASRDSYGHTF	TGCAGTGCTTCCCGGGACAGCTATGGCCACACCTTC
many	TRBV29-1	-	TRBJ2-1	CSVEPGTRADNEQFF	TGCAGCGTTGAACCCGGGACAAGAGCTGACAATGAGCAGTTCTTC
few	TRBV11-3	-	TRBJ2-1	CATSGLHNEQFF	TGTGCCACCTCGGGACTTCACAATGAGCAGTTCTTC
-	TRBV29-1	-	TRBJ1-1	CSVETTQDTEAFF	TGCAGCGTTGAAACAACTCAGGACACTGAAGCTTTCTTT
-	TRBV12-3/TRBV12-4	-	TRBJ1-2	CASSVRPGLLKEANYGYTF	TGTGCCAGCAGTGTGCGTCCGGGACTCCTCAAGGAGGCTAACTATGGCTACACCTTC
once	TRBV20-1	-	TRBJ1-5	CSATRTLYQPQHF	TGCAGTGCTACCCGGACACTTTATCAGCCCCAGCATTTT
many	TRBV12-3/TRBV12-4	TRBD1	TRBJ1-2	CASSPGQGGGYTF	TGTGCCAGCAGTCCGGGACAGGGGGGCGGCTACACCTTC
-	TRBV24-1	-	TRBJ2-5	CATSDSPAQETQYF	TGTGCCACCAGTGATTCCCCGGCCCAAGAGACCCAGTACTTC
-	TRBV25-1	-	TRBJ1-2	CASSPSSSRSNYGYTF	TGTGCCAGCAGCCCGAGTTCTTCCAGGAGCAACTATGGCTACACCTTC
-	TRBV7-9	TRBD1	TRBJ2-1	CASSPPGTASYNEQFF	TGTGCCAGCAGCCCACCCGGGACAGCCTCCTACAATGAGCAGTTCTTC
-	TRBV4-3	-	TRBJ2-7	CVSSQGAGAYEQYF	TGCGTCAGCAGCCAAGGGGCAGGGGCCTACGAGCAGTACTTC
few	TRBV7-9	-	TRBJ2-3	CASSSTLQGSTDTQYF	TGTGCCAGCAGCTCTACGTTGCAGGGGAGCACAGATACGCAGTATTTT
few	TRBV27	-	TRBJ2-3	CASSSQGLDTQYF	TGTGCCAGCAGTTCCCAGGGTTTAGATACGCAGTATTTT
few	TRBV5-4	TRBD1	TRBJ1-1	CASRRTGRNTEAFF	TGTGCCAGCAGGAGGACAGGGCGTAACACTGAAGCTTTCTTT
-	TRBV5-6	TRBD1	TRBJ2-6	CASSSSREGQGLSGANVLTF	TGTGCCAGCAGCTCATCCAGGGAGGGACAGGGTCTAAGTGGGGCCAACGTCCTGACTTTC
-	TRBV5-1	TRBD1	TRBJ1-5	CTSSLEGASNQPQHF	TGCACCAGCAGCTTGGAGGGGGCTAGCAATCAGCCCCAGCATTTT
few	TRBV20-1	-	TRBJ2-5	CSATPTLGQEGETQYF	TGCAGTGCTACTCCGACCCTTGGACAGGAGGGAGAGACCCAGTACTTC
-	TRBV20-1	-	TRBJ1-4	CSVRSRTGAGGEKLFF	TGCAGTGTTAGAAGTCGGACGGGGGCAGGAGGAGAAAAACTGTTTTTT
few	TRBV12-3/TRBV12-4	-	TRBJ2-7	CASRRNRGYEQYF	TGTGCCAGCAGGCGCAATCGAGGCTACGAGCAGTACTTC
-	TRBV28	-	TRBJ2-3	CASSLAGTLVPDTQYF	TGTGCCAGCAGTTTAGCCGGGACCCTGGTACCAGATACGCAGTATTTT
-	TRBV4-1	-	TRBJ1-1	CASSQDQRSPGGSFF	TGCGCCAGCAGCCAAGATCAACGGTCCCCCGGAGGGTCTTTCTTT
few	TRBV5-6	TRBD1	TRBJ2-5	CASSLYGQGAGETQYF	TGTGCCAGCAGCCTCTACGGACAGGGGGCTGGGGAGACCCAGTACTTC
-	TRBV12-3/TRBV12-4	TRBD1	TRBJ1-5	CASRQGQGTLKPQHF	TGTGCCAGCAGACAAGGACAGGGGACCCTGAAGCCCCAGCATTTT
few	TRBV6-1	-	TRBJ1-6	CASSAEGDNSPLHF	TGTGCCAGCAGTGCAGAGGGGGATAATTCACCCCTCCACTTT
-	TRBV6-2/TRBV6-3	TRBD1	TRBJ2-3	CASSLGQEAFTDTQYF	TGTGCCAGCAGCTTGGGACAGGAGGCCTTTACAGATACGCAGTATTTT
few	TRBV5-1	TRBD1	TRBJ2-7	CASSLVIRTGVRYEQYF	TGCGCCAGCAGCTTGGTGATTAGGACAGGGGTTCGCTACGAGCAGTACTTC
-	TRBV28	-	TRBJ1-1	CASMPTTNTEAFF	TGTGCCAGCATGCCCACAACGAACACTGAAGCTTTCTTT